This record looks at one T cell receptor beta chain sequence and its context. Its specificity is unknown. Germline CDR1 and CDR2: KGHSH and LQKENI. The CDR3 covers 15 residues. Trimming left V 5 bases short and J 5 bases short, with 18 bases between. These data come from a study of cytomegalovirus exposure and HLA in healthy donors. Study results and caveats: Solely CMV serostatus was available to characterize immune exposure. Trimming of TCR beta V- and J-genes showed a link, identified in a later analysis, to a missense DCLRE1C variant. The authors later found most CMV-associated TCR beta chains appeared HLA-restricted. For most TCR beta V segments, an earlier analysis put the productive rate at about 87% or about 30% of the time.

Vbeta (60) and Jbeta (13) primers were used in the PCR. Sequenced by immunoSEQ multiplex PCR; TCRdb stores in-frame clones only, minus some. The profile shows about 240,000 clones, just under 80% of them singletons. Sequencing input: PBMCs. The sequence derives from a boy aged 10-17 years in good health and CMV-seronegative. The gene calls are TRBV18 and TRBJ2-5, with D possibly matching TRBD2 (6 bases). CDR3: CASSFPGTGVETQYF. As DNA, the CDR3 is TGTGCCAGCTCATTTCCCGGGACTGGGGTGGAGACCCAGTACTTC.